This T cell receptor beta chain was identified in a study of cytomegalovirus exposure and HLA in healthy donors. Study results and limitations: A link between a missense DCLRE1C variant and TCR beta V- and J-gene trimming emerged from a later analysis. Sequencing depth roughly uniform across donors was assumed in presence/absence analyses.

Concerning this clone itself: The antigen is undetermined.

Both 60 Vbeta primers and 13 Jbeta primers went into the PCR. Generated by immunoSEQ multiplex PCR, the TCRdb table keeps only in-frame clones and is missing some. The sample gives about 160,000 clones, around 75% of which show up once; around 2.5% is in the top ten. The CDR3 is 14 residues long. With 4 bases removed from V and 2 bases from J, the gap between germline ends came to 9 bases. The germline CDR1 and CDR2 sequences are KGHSY and FQNENV. Donors had nominal health at sampling but likely had unrecorded immune exposures. This chain joins TRBV16 and TRBJ1-3; D gene ambiguous. Sequencing input: PBMCs. This clonotype originated in a female donor in good health and CMV-seronegative. This CDR3 is CASSLDGAGNTIYF. CDR3 DNA: TGTGCCAGCAGCCTGGACGGGGCTGGAAACACCATATATTTT.